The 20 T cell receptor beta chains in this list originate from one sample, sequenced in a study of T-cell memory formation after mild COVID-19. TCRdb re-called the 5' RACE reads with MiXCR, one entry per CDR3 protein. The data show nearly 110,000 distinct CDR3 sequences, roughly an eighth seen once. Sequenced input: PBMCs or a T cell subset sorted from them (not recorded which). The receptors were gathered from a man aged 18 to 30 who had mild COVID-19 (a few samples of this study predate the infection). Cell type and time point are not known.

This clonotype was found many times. DNA for the CDR3: TGTGCCAGCAGCGTAGCGGGTAGCGGGGGGGCCGCAGATACGCAGTATTTT. It specifies CASSVAGSGGAADTQYF. This chain uses TRBV9 with TRBJ2-3, with 11 bases fitting TRBD2. V gave up 0 bases and J gave up 4 bases; unmatched junction bases: 7. Germline assignment: CDR1 SGDLS and CDR2 YYNGEE. The length of the CDR3 is 17 residues.

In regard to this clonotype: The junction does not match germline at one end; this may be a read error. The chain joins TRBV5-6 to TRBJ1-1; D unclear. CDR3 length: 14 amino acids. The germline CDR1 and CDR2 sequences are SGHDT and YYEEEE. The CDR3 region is CSSTAPLLNTEAFF. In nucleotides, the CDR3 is TGTTCCAGCACCGCCCCATTGTTGAACACTGAAGCTTTCTTT.

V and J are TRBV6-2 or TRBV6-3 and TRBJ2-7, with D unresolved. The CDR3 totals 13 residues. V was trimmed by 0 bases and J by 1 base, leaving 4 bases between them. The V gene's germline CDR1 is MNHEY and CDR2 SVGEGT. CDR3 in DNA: TGTGCCAGCAGTTACTCGTCGTCCTACGAGCAGTACGTC. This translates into CASSYSSSYEQYV.

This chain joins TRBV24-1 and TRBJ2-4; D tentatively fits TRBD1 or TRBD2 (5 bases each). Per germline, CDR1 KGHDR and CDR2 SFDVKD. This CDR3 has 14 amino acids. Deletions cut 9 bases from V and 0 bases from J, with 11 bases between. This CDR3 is CATPTGPAKNIQYF. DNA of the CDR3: TGTGCCACCCCTACGGGGCCAGCCAAAAACATTCAGTACTTC.

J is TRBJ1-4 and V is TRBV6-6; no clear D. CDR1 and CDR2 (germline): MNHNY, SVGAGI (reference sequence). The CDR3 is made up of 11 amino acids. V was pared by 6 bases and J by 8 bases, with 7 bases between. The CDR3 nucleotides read TGTGCCAGCAGAAGCGGGGAAAAACTGTTTTTT. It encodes CASRSGEKLFF.

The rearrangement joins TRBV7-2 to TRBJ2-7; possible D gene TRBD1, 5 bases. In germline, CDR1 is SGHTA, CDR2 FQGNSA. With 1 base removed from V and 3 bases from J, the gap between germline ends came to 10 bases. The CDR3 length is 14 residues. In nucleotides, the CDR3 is TGTGCCAGCAGCTTAGAGGACACAAACTACGAGCAGTACTTC. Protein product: CASSLEDTNYEQYF. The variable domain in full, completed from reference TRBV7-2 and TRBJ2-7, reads GAGVSQSPSNKVTEKGKDVELRCDPISGHTALYWYRQSLGQGLEFLIYFQGNSAPDKSGLPSDRFSAERTGGSVSTLTIQRTQQEDSAVYLCASSLEDTNYEQYFGPGTRLTVT.

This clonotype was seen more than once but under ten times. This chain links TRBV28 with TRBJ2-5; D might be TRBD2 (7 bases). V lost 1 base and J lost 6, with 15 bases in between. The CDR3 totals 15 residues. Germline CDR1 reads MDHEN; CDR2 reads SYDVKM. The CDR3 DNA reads TGTGCCAGCAGTTTATATGTCGGGGGGCGGCAGACCCAGTACTTC. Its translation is CASSLYVGGRQTQYF. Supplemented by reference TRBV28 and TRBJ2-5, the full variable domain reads DVKVTQSSRYLVKRTGEKVFLECVQDMDHENMFWYRQDPGLGLRLIYFSYDVKMKEKGDIPEGYSVSREKKERFSLILESASTNQTSMYLCASSLYVGGRQTQYFGPGTRLLVL.

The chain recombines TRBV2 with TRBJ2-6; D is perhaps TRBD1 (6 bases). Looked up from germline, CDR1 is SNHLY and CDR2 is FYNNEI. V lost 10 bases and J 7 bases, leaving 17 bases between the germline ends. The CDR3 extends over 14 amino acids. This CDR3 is CAILRTVGANVLTF. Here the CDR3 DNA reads TGTGCCATCCTCCGGACAGTGGGAGCCAACGTCCTGACTTTC.

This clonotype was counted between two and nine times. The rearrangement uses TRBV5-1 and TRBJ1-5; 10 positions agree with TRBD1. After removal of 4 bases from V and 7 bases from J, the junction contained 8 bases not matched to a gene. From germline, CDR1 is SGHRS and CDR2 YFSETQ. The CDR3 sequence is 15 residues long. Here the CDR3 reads CASSEGTGAEQPQHF. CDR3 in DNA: TGCGCCAGCAGCGAAGGGACAGGGGCGGAACAGCCCCAGCATTTT. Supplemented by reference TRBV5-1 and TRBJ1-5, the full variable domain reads KAGVTQTPRYLIKTRGQQVTLSCSPISGHRSVSWYQQTPGQGLQFLFEYFSETQRNKGNFPGRFSGRQFSNSRSEMNVSTLELGDSALYLCASSEGTGAEQPQHFGDGTRLSIL.

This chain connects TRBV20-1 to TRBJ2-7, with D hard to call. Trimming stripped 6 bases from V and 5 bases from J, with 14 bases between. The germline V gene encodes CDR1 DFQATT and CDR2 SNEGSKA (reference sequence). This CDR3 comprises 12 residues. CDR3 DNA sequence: TGCAGTGCAGCCCCTGGGGTGGACGAGCAGTACTTC. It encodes CSAAPGVDEQYF.

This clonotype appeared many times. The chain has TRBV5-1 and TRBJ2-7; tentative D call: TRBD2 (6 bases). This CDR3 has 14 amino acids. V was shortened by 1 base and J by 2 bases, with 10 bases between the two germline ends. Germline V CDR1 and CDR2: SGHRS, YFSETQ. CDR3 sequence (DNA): TGCGCCAGCAGCTTGCGGGGGAACCCCTACGAGCAGTACTTC. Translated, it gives CASSLRGNPYEQYF.

CDR3 sequence (DNA): TGCGCCAGCAGCCAGGGGGCCAGGGCCAACGTCCTGACTTTC. Protein: CASSQGARANVLTF. The V and J genes are TRBV4-3 and TRBJ2-6; D may be TRBD1 (6 bases). In germline, CDR1 is LGHNA, CDR2 YSLEER. V lost 3 bases, J lost 5 bases, and 8 bases lay in between. CDR3 length: 14 amino acids.

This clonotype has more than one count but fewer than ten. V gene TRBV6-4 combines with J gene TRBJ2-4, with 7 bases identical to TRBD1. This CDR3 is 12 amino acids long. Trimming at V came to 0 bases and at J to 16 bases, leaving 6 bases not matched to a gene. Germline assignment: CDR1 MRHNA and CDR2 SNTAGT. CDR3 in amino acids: CASSDSQTGNYF. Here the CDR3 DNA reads TGTGCCAGCAGTGACTCCCAGACAGGGAATTACTTC.

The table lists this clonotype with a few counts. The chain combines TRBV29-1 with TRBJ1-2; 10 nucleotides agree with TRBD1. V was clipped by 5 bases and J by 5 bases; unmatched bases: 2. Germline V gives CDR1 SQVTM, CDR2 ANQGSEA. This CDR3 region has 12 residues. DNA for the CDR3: TGCAGCGTTCGGACAGGGGGGTATGGCTACACCTTC. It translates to CSVRTGGYGYTF.

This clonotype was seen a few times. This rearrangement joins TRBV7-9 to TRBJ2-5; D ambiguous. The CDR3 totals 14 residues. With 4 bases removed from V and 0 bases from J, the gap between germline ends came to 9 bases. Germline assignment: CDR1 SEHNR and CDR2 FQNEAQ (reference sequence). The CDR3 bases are TGTGCCAGCAGCTCGTTACAGAACCAAGAGACCCAGTACTTC. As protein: CASSSLQNQETQYF.

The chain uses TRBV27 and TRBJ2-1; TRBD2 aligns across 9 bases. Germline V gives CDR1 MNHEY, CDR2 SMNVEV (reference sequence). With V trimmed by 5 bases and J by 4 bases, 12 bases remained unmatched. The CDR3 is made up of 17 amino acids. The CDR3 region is CASSLAPSGGLYNEQFF. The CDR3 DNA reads TGTGCCAGCAGTCTAGCGCCCAGCGGGGGGCTATACAATGAGCAGTTCTTC.

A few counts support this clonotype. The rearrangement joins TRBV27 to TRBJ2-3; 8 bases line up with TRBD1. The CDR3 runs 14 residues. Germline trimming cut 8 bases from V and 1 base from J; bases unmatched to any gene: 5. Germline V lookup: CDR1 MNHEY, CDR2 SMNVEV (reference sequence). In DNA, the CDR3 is TGTGCCAGCTCTGAGACAGGGGGCACAGATACGCAGTATTTT. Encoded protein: CASSETGGTDTQYF.

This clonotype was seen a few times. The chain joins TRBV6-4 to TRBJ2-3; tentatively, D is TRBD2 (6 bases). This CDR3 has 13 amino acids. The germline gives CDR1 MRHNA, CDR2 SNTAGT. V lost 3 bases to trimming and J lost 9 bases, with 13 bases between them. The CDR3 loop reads CASSDRDFGTQYF. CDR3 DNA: TGTGCCAGCAGTGATCGGGACTTCGGAACGCAGTATTTT.

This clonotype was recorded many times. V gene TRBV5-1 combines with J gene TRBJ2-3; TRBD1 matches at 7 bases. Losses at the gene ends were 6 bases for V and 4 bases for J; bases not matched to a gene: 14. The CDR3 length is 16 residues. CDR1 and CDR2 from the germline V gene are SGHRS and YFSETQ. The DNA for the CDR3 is TGCGCCAGCACAAATTCCGCAACAGGGGTCCCAGATACGCAGTATTTT. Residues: CASTNSATGVPDTQYF.

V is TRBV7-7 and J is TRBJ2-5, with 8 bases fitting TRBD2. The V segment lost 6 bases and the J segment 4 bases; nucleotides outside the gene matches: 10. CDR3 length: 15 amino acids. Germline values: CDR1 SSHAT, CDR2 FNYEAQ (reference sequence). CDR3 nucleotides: TGTGCCAGCAGTCGGACCAGCGGGGGCTTAGAGACCCAGTACTTC. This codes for CASSRTSGGLETQYF.